The clone carrying this TCR beta chain has just one count. The sample originates from a study of blood T cell repertoires in COVID-19. The CDR3 has 13 residues. The germline V gene encodes CDR1 MNHEY and CDR2 SVGAGI. The V and J ends lost 8 bases and 0 bases respectively, with 11 bases between them. Here immunoSEQ multiplex PCR was the method, and the copy in TCRdb shows in-frame clones only, minus some. The sample yields tens of thousands of clones, over 60% seen once. The sequenced sample consisted of peripheral blood. The chain joins TRBV6-5 to TRBJ2-7; TRBD2 might be the D (6 bases). This receptor was taken from a woman older than 75 with acute or convalescent COVID-19. In DNA, the CDR3 is TGTGCCAGCCGTCCTAGCGCCTCCTACGAGCAGTACTTC. Its translation is CASRPSASYEQYF.